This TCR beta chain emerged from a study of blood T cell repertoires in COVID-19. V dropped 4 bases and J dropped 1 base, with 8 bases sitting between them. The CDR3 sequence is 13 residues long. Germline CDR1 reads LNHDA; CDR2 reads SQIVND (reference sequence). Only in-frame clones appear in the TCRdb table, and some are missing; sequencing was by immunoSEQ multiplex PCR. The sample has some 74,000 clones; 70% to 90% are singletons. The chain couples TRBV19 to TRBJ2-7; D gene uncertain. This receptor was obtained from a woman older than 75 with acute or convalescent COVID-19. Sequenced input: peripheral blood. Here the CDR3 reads CASSSGASYEQYF. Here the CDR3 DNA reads TGTGCCAGTAGTAGCGGCGCTTCCTACGAGCAGTACTTC.